This is a list of T cell receptor beta chains from one sample in a study of blood T cell repertoires in COVID-19. Clones were sequenced by immunoSEQ multiplex PCR, and TCRdb holds only the in-frame ones, with some missing. The sample has about 160,000 clones, roughly 93% seen once. Sample: peripheral blood. These receptors were obtained from a woman between 45 and 65 years old with acute or convalescent COVID-19. Each CDR3 is given with its conserved first and last residue. Each record gives: J gene, D gene, V gene, clone size, CDR3 length, CDR3 protein, CDR3 DNA. A D gene is named only where the DNA matches it firmly. Expanded clones are given a class, and other clones once, few, many or no size at all.

TRBJ1-5 TRBD1 TRBV18 NA 15 CASSPTQGNNQPQHF TGTGCCAGCTCACCGACACAGGGGAATAATCAGCCCCAGCATTTT
TRBJ1-1 NA TRBV19 once 16 CASTQGNREWNTEAFF TGTGCCAGTACCCAGGGGAACAGGGAATGGAACACTGAAGCTTTCTTT
TRBJ2-4 TRBD2 TRBV7-3 NA 16 CASSSLAGGGKNIQYF TGTGCCAGCAGCTCCCTAGCGGGAGGTGGAAAAAACATTCAGTACTTC
TRBJ2-5 NA TRBV11-2 NA 15 CASSLGAGKGETQYF TGTGCCAGCAGCTTGGGTGCAGGGAAAGGAGAGACCCAGTACTTC
TRBJ2-1 TRBD2 TRBV28 NA 15 CASSLKRTSGREQFF TGTGCCAGCAGTTTAAAAAGGACTAGCGGGAGGGAGCAGTTCTTC
TRBJ1-5 TRBD1 TRBV15 NA 15 CATSRGTGDNQPQHF TGTGCCACCAGCAGAGGGACAGGGGACAATCAGCCCCAGCATTTT
TRBJ1-2 TRBD1 TRBV10-3 NA 12 CATKTGNYGYTF TGTGCCACCAAGACAGGGAACTATGGCTACACCTTC
TRBJ1-1 NA TRBV18 once 16 CASSNPRGRMNTEAFF TGTGCCAGCTCAAACCCCAGGGGTCGGATGAACACTGAAGCTTTCTTT
TRBJ2-5 TRBD2 TRBV2 NA 15 CASDLAGGPHETQYF TGTGCCAGTGACTTAGCGGGAGGGCCTCATGAGACCCAGTACTTC
TRBJ2-7 TRBD1 TRBV4-1 NA 16 CASSQRGTGPSYEQYF TGCGCCAGCAGCCAGAGAGGGACAGGACCGTCCTACGAGCAGTACTTC
TRBJ2-7 TRBD1 TRBV14 once 13 CASSPGQSYEQYF TGTGCCAGCAGCCCGGGACAGTCCTACGAGCAGTACTTC
TRBJ2-5 NA TRBV7-2 NA 14 CASSLQDFQETQYF TGTGCCAGCAGCTTACAGGACTTCCAAGAGACCCAGTACTTC
TRBJ2-7 NA TRBV2 NA 11 CASSARYEQYF TGTGCCAGCAGTGCCAGGTACGAGCAGTACTTC
TRBJ1-4 NA TRBV21-1 few 19 CASSARRRPVGGCNEKLFF TGTGCCAGCAGCGCACGGAGGAGACCCGTCGGAGGTTGTAATGAAAAACTGTTTTTT
TRBJ1-1 NA TRBV19 NA 15 CASSRTGTTNTEAFF TGTGCCAGTAGTCGTACCGGGACAACGAACACTGAAGCTTTCTTT
TRBJ1-1 TRBD1 TRBV6-4 NA 14 CASRPRQGNTEAFF TGTGCCAGCAGACCCCGACAGGGGAACACTGAAGCTTTCTTT
TRBJ2-5 TRBD2 TRBV7-2 NA 15 CASSLRLAGGETQYF TGTGCCAGCAGCTTAAGGCTAGCGGGAGGCGAGACCCAGTACTTC
TRBJ2-5 NA TRBV5-4 once 12 CASQNRGETQYF TGTGCCAGCCAGAATAGGGGAGAGACCCAGTACTTC
TRBJ2-1 NA TRBV11-2 NA 15 CASRQSGLVYNEQFF TGTGCCAGCAGACAGTCGGGACTTGTCTACAATGAGCAGTTCTTC
TRBJ2-7 TRBD1 TRBV2 NA 13 CASRDRGVYEQYF TGTGCCAGCAGGGACAGGGGGGTCTACGAGCAGTACTTC
TRBJ1-2 NA TRBV12-2 NA 15 CASRLGRDTNYGYTF TGTGCAAGTCGCTTAGGCCGGGACACAAACTATGGCTACACCTTC
TRBJ1-5 NA TRBV15 NA 15 CATSRDVAGNQPQHF TGTGCCACCAGCAGAGATGTGGCAGGCAATCAGCCCCAGCATTTT
TRBJ1-5 NA TRBV12-5 NA 16 CASGLSGGGSNQPQHF TGTGCTAGTGGTTTATCGGGGGGGGGCTCCAATCAGCCCCAGCATTTT
TRBJ2-1 NA TRBV5-6 NA 13 CASSLTGVAEQFF TGTGCCAGCAGCTTGACGGGAGTGGCTGAGCAGTTCTTC
TRBJ1-2 TRBD1 TRBV19 once 15 CASSTGQASSYGYTF TGTGCCAGTAGTACTGGACAGGCTTCTTCTTATGGCTACACCTTC
TRBJ1-5 NA TRBV5-5 NA 13 CASSSAPDQPQHF TGTGCCAGCAGCTCCGCCCCAGATCAGCCCCAGCATTTT
TRBJ2-7 TRBD2 TRBV24-1 NA 13 CATGQRGRYEQYF TGTGCCACCGGCCAGCGGGGGAGGTACGAGCAGTACTTC
TRBJ2-2 TRBD1 TRBV3-1/TRBV3-2 NA 16 CASSLWTGVNTGELFF TGTGCCAGCAGCCTTTGGACAGGGGTGAACACCGGGGAGCTGTTTTTT
TRBJ2-2 TRBD2 TRBV5-1 NA 16 CASSQLAGANTGELFF TGCGCCAGCAGCCAATTAGCGGGGGCGAACACCGGGGAGCTGTTTTTT
TRBJ2-7 NA TRBV10-3 NA 13 CAISESGSYEQYF TGTGCCATCAGTGAGTCGGGCAGCTACGAGCAGTACTTC
TRBJ1-2 TRBD1 TRBV4-3 NA 16 CASSQVGNEQGYPYTF TGCGCCAGCAGCCAAGTAGGAAATGAACAGGGGTACCCCTACACCTTC
TRBJ1-1 TRBD1 TRBV6-1 NA 15 CASSDPDRGVTEAFF TGTGCCAGCAGTGACCCTGACAGGGGGGTCACTGAAGCTTTCTTT
TRBJ1-6 TRBD1 TRBV6-6 NA 15 CASTTGSGGATPLHF TGTGCCAGCACCACGGGCTCAGGGGGCGCGACACCCCTCCACTTT
TRBJ2-7 NA TRBV7-3 NA 15 CASSPGRRASHEQYF TGTGCCAGCAGCCCCGGGAGAAGGGCGTCCCACGAGCAGTACTTC